This is a list of T cell receptor beta chains from one sample in a study of blood T cell repertoires in COVID-19. Sequencing used immunoSEQ multiplex PCR; TCRdb keeps in-frame clones, though not all of them. The table lists 380,000 or so clones, roughly 90% of them singletons. Sequencing was performed on PBMCs or T cells enriched from blood (not recorded which). The receptors originated from a woman younger than 45 with acute COVID-19. Each CDR3 is given with its conserved first and last residue. D genes are given only for firm matches. A clone size is listed for some rows: how often the clone was seen (once, few, many), or a class if it is expanded.

TRBJ1-5 TRBV21-1 - - 19 CASSKVCLDTSLSNQPQHF TGTGCCAGCAGCAAAGTATGCCTGGACACAAGTTTAAGCAATCAGCCCCAGCATTTT
TRBJ1-1 TRBV6-5 - - 13 CASSYGRGAEAFF TGTGCCAGCAGTTACGGGAGGGGGGCTGAAGCTTTCTTT
TRBJ1-1 TRBV4-1 - TRBD1 15 CASSAPGTGRTEAFF TGCGCCAGCAGCGCGCCCGGGACAGGGAGGACTGAAGCTTTCTTT
TRBJ2-3 TRBV2 - - 13 CASKGLSTDTQYF TGTGCCAGCAAAGGACTCAGCACAGATACGCAGTATTTT
TRBJ1-2 TRBV5-8 - - 11 CASFLGGGYTF TGTGCCAGCTTTCTCGGGGGTGGCTACACCTTC
TRBJ2-1 TRBV24-1 - TRBD2 16 CATSDWGRGDDNEQFF TGTGCCACCAGTGATTGGGGGCGGGGGGATGACAATGAGCAGTTCTTC
TRBJ2-7 TRBV21-1 - - 16 CASSADSSGGAYEQYF TGTGCCAGCAGCGCGGACTCTAGCGGGGGGGCCTACGAGCAGTACTTC
TRBJ2-7 TRBV7-9 - - 13 CASSPTETYEQYF TGTGCCAGCAGCCCGACAGAAACCTACGAGCAGTACTTC
TRBJ2-3 TRBV19 few - 14 CASSPSRQTDTQYF TGTGCCAGTAGTCCATCTCGACAGACAGATACGCAGTATTTT
TRBJ1-5 TRBV7-9 - - 12 CASSGDGQPQHF TGTGCCAGCAGCGGAGACGGTCAGCCCCAGCATTTT
TRBJ2-1 TRBV5-4 once - 15 CASSLGQSSYNEQFF TGTGCCAGCAGCTTAGGACAGAGCTCCTACAATGAGCAGTTCTTC
TRBJ1-2 TRBV5-1 - TRBD1 15 CASNPQGATNYGYTF TGCGCCAGCAACCCCCAGGGGGCTACTAACTATGGCTACACCTTC
TRBJ1-1 TRBV12-3/TRBV12-4 - - 11 CASSLDFEAFF TGTGCCAGCAGTTTAGACTTTGAAGCTTTCTTT
TRBJ2-5 TRBV9 few TRBD2 17 CASSVGGLAGIQETQYF TGTGCCAGCAGCGTCGGGGGACTAGCGGGGATCCAAGAGACCCAGTACTTC
TRBJ2-3 TRBV4-1 - - 15 CASSQVGQGPDTQYF TGCGCCAGCAGCCAAGTGGGTCAGGGCCCAGATACGCAGTATTTT
TRBJ1-6 TRBV7-2 - - 14 CASSLGRLDSPLHF TGTGCCAGCAGCCTCGGGAGGTTAGATTCACCCCTCCACTTT
TRBJ1-1 TRBV5-1 - - 15 CASSANRVMNTEAFF TGCGCCAGCAGCGCTAACAGGGTCATGAACACTGAAGCTTTCTTT
TRBJ2-7 TRBV23-1 - - 13 CASSQSPGYEQYF TGCGCCAGCAGTCAATCTCCAGGGTACGAGCAGTACTTC
TRBJ1-5 TRBV21-1 - - 18 CASSKENGVSGGPQPQHF TGTGCCAGCAGCAAAGAAAACGGGGTTTCAGGGGGACCCCAGCCCCAGCATTTT
TRBJ1-2 TRBV9 - - 12 CASSVTSNGYTF TGTGCCAGCAGCGTGACATCAAATGGCTACACCTTC
TRBJ2-3 TRBV9 - TRBD2 19 CASSVGPAGRTSSTDTQYF TGTGCCAGCAGCGTAGGTCCAGCGGGGAGGACCTCTAGCACAGATACGCAGTATTTT
TRBJ1-6 TRBV28 - - 15 CASSPPGGGLPPLHF TGTGCCAGCAGTCCTCCCGGGGGGGGCCTGCCACCCCTCCACTTT
TRBJ2-7 TRBV12-5 - TRBD2 17 CASGQGLAGGPSYEQYF TGTGCTAGTGGTCAGGGACTAGCGGGGGGGCCCTCCTACGAGCAGTACTTC
TRBJ2-1 TRBV9 once TRBD2 14 CASSVVAGGPQQFF TGTGCCAGCAGCGTCGTAGCGGGGGGGCCTCAGCAGTTCTTC